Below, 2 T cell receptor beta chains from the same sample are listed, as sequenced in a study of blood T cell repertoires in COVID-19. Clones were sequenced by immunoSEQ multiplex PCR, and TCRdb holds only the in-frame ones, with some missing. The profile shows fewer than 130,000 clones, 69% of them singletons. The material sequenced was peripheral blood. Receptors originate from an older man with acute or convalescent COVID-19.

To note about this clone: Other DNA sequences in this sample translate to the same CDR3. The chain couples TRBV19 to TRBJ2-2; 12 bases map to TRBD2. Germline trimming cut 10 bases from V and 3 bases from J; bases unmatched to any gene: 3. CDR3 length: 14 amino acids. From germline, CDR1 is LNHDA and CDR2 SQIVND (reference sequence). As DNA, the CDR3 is TGTGCCACCCGGACTAGCGGGGACACCGGGGAGCTGTTTTTT. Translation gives CATRTSGDTGELFF.

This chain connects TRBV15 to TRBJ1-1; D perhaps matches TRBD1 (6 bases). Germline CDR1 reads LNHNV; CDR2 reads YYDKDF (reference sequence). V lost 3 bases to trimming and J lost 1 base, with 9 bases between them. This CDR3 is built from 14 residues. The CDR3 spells CATSSRGRNTEAFF. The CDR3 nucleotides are TGTGCCACCAGCAGCAGGGGTCGGAACACTGAAGCTTTCTTT.